The following is a T cell receptor beta chain sequence with its context. The junction differs from germline at one of its ends, possibly a read error. This sample stems from a study of control samples from healthy donors and cancer patients. The method was immunoSEQ multiplex PCR; TCRdb's version includes in-frame clones alone and lacks a portion of them. The sample gives 110,000 to 150,000 clones, around 94% of which show up once; 13% is in the top ten. The CDR3 covers 14 residues. From germline, CDR1 is MRHNA and CDR2 SNTAGT. The clonotype originates from a man aged 35 to 55 in good health. Source material: blood. This chain uses TRBV6-4 with TRBJ2-2, with D perhaps TRBD2 (6 bases). This chain's CDR3 is CASSDGAGTGGLFF. The CDR3, as DNA: TGTGCCAGCAGTGACGGGGCAGGGACCGGGGGGCTGTTTTTT.